The clone carrying this T cell receptor beta chain appeared a few times. An end of the junction differs from the germline gene, which may be a read error. The data were taken from a study of T cells in Graves' hyperthyroidism and ophthalmopathy. Researchers amplified the TCR beta CDR3 regions from RNA transcripts. First-round RT-PCR of the TCR CDR3 relied on the HTBI primer set. TCRdb processed the multiplex PCR reads anew with MiXCR; each CDR3 protein has one entry. The sample gives roughly 300,000 distinct CDR3 sequences, around a fifth of which show up once; 50% is in the top ten. Based on clinical symptoms, serum thyroxine and TRAb, thyroid ultrasound and orbital computed tomography, diagnoses were reached. The length of the CDR3 is 16 residues. CDR1 KGHSH and CDR2 LQKENI come from the germline V gene.

J is TRBJ2-1 and V is TRBV18; the match to TRBD1 covers 8 bases. Sequenced input: blood. The clonotype originates from a woman aged 45 to 65 with Graves' hyperthyroidism. This CDR3 reads CASSPGQVPPNNGQFF. CDR3 in DNA: TGTGCCAGCTCACCGGGACAGGTCCCCCCGAACAATGGGCAGTTCTTC.